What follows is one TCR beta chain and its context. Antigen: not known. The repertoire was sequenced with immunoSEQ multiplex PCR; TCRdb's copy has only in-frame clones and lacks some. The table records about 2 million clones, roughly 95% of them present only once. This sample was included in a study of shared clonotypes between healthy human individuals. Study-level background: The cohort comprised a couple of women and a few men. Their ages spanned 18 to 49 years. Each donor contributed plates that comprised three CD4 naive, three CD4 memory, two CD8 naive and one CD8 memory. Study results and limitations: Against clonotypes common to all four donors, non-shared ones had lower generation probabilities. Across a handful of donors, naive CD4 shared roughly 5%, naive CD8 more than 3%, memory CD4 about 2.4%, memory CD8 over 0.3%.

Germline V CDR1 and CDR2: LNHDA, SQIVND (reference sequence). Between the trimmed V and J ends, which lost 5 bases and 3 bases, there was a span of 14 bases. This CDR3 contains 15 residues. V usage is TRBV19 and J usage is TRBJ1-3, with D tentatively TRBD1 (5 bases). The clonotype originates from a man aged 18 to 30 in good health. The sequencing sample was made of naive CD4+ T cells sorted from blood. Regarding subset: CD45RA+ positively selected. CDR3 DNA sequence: TGTGCCAGTAGTGACCGGGGCCGGAATGGAAACACCATATATTTT. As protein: CASSDRGRNGNTIYF. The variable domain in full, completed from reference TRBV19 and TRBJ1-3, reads DGGITQSPKYLFRKEGQNVTLSCEQNLNHDAMYWYRQDPGQGLRLIYYSQIVNDFQKGDIAEGYSVSREKKESFPLTVTSAQKNPTAFYLCASSDRGRNGNTIYFGEGSWLTVV.